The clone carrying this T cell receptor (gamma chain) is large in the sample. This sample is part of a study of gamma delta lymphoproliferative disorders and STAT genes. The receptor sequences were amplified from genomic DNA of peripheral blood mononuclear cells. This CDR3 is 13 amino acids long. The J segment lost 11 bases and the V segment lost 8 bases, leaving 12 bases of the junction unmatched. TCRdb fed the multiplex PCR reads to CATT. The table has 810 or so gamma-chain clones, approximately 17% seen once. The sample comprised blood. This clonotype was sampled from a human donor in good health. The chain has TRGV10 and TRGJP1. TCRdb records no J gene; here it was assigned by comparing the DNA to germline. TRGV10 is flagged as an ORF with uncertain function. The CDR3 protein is CAAWDLFVWFKIF. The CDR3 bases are TGTGCTGCGTGGGATTTGTTCGTGTGGTTCAAGATATTT.